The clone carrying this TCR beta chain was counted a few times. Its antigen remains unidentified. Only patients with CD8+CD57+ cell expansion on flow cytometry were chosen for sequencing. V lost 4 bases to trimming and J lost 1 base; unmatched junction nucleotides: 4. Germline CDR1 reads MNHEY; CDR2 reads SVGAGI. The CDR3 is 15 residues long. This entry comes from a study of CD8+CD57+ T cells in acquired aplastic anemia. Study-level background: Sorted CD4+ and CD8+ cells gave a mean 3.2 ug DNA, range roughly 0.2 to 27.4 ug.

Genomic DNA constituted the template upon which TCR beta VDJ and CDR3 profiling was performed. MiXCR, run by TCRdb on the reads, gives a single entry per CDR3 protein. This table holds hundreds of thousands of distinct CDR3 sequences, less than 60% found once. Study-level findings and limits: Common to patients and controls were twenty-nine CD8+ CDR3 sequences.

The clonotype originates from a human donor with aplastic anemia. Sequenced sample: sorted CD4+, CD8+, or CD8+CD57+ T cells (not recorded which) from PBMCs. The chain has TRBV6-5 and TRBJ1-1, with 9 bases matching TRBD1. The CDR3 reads CASSSPGQGNTEAFF. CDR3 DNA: TGTGCCAGCAGTTCCCCGGGACAGGGGAACACTGAAGCTTTCTTT.